Here is one TCR beta chain with its context. The antigen it binds to is not known. No much larger clone is present one base from it, and per-base qualities are unavailable. TCRbeta CDR3 regions were amplified from genomic DNA by means of the immunoSEQ Assay, a bias-controlled multiplex PCR. The authors' pipeline ran thus. Nucleated cell counts per sample were estimated from amplification of reference gene primers within the assay. To quantify the absolute abundance of each unique TCRbeta CDR3 rearrangement, sequence reads were collapsed and filtered. Productive Simpson clonality was computed per sample as the square root of Simpson's diversity index over productive rearrangements. TCRdb obtained this table from immuneACCESS and retained in-frame rearrangements with V and J assigned. These tables miss some clones; where compared with another copy, unresolved V genes account for less than half of the shortfall, and the remainder is unexplained. V, J and clone size are taken as reported in that table, and D and trimming were inferred from the DNA itself. This sample gives about 140,000 clones in total; 76% of them show up just once. The top ten clones comprise about 3.9% of the sample.

Collaborating institutions collected whole blood in K2EDTA tubes following their own protocols. For TCRbeta analysis, collaborators shipped samples as frozen whole blood, isolated PBMCs, or DNA extracted from either of those sample types. The data derive from a study of blood T cell repertoires in COVID-19 (dated by TCRdb to 2019 to 2021). With respect to the entire study: The collaborator samples originated in the United States, Italy and Spain and spanned the acute and convalescent phases of COVID-19. The prospective study material was composed of cDNA or gDNA derived from T cells, B-cell-depleted T cells, or PBMCs. Deeply sampled blood TCRbeta repertoires from subjects exposed to, actively infected with, or recovered from COVID-19 were included in the dataset. The repertoires were made available in a free public database intended to serve as a resource for research on the immune response to SARS-CoV-2. Samples came from the ongoing ImmuneRACE study (first 160 participants) plus 1,254 subjects from 6 global collaborators. A de-identified subject ID, COVID-19 status, age in years and sex were almost always included in the sample metadata. Where available, HLA class I and class II types were obtained from metadata supplied by the sample provider rather than from assay-based typing.

Results the study describes overall, beyond this receptor: The quantity of clinical and demographic metadata differed by source and by participant and was supplied without curation.

Counted from cysteine to phenylalanine, this CDR3 has 18 amino acids. Only the CDR3 DNA stays, 54 bases, in frame from base 1. The germline V gene encodes CDR1 PRHDT and CDR2 FYEKMQ (reference sequence). The germline V and J ends show losses of 2 bases and 7 bases respectively, and no gene match explains 14 bases of the junction. The chain is assembled from TRBV13 and TRBJ2-1, with 10 bases aligning to TRBD2. Sequencing input: peripheral blood. The clonotype originates from a man aged 60 to 69 with acute or convalescent COVID-19. The DNA reads TGTGCCAGCAGCTTAAGTTCATTCGGACTAGCGGCTGGGAATGAGCAGTTCTTC. The encoded protein is CASSLSSFGLAAGNEQFF. With the rest looked up from the reference TRBV13 and TRBJ2-1 genes rather than sequenced, the full variable domain is AAGVIQSPRHLIKEKRETATLKCYPIPRHDTVYWYQQGPGQDPQFLISFYEKMQSDKGSIPDRFSAQQFSDYHSELNMSSLELGDSALYFCASSLSSFGLAAGNEQFFGPGTRLTVL.